This T cell receptor (beta chain) was sequenced in a study of Graves' ophthalmopathy and Graves' hyperthyroidism. Study outcomes and limitations: Blood contained most expanded thyroid clonotypes exceeding 0.001 frequency. Using 13 signatures, a model distinguished ophthalmopathy from stable hyperthyroidism, reaching around 90% sensitivity and around 81% specificity.

Germline CDR1 and CDR2: SGDLS and YYNGEE. V shed 3 bases and J shed 5 bases, with 14 bases lying between them. CDR3 length: 14 residues. This clonotype was seen ten or more times. The antigen remains unidentified. Amplification targeted the TCR beta CDR3 regions, with RNA transcripts as the source material. After a first-round RT-PCR with HTBI primers, a second-round multiplex PCR was run. TCRdb analysed the multiplex PCR reads with MiXCR anew, one entry per CDR3 protein. The data contain about 590,000 distinct CDR3 sequences, approximately 35% of them singletons. As diagnostic evidence, clinical symptoms, serum thyroxine, TRAb, thyroid ultrasound and orbital computed tomography were relied upon.

This chain joins TRBV9 and TRBJ1-1, with unresolved D. This sequence originates from an adult man with Graves' hyperthyroidism. The sequencing sample was made of peripheral blood or thyroid tissue (not recorded which). The CDR3 DNA reads as TGTGCCAGCAGCGGCACCAAGGGTAGGACTGAAGCTTTCTTT. It encodes CASSGTKGRTEAFF.